One and the same sample provided the 31 T cell receptor beta chains below, sequenced in a study of blood T cell repertoires in COVID-19. Sequencing used immunoSEQ multiplex PCR; TCRdb keeps in-frame clones, though not all of them. The profile covers 65,000 to 95,000 clones, with roughly 87% appearing a single time and approximately 8.3% taken by the ten largest. The specimen sequenced was peripheral blood. The receptor set was obtained from a man between 25 and 39 years old with acute or convalescent COVID-19.

J is TRBJ2-3 and V is TRBV18, with D perhaps TRBD2 (5 bases). Trimming stripped 3 bases from V and 1 base from J, with 8 bases between. There are 14 residues in the CDR3. Germline values: CDR1 KGHSH, CDR2 LQKENI. The CDR3 DNA reads TGTGCCAGCTCACCTGCGGGTCGCACAGATACGCAGTATTTT. Protein: CASSPAGRTDTQYF.

This clone is termed medium-sized. V gene TRBV9 combines with J gene TRBJ1-2, with D tentatively TRBD1 (5 bases). Germline-derived CDR1 and CDR2 are SGDLS and YYNGEE. Trimming cost V 4 bases and J 3 bases, with 10 bases left between them. The CDR3 length is 13 residues. CDR3 residues: CASSSDRDYGYTF. The CDR3 DNA is TGTGCCAGCAGCTCTGACAGAGACTATGGCTACACCTTC.

The V call is TRBV28, the J call TRBJ1-5; 9 bases map to TRBD1. Germline V gene data show CDR1 as MDHEN and CDR2 as SYDVKM. Unmatched junction bases numbered 15, after V lost 1 base and J lost 2 bases. CDR3 size: 20 residues. The CDR3 sequence is CASSLYPLARTGAGNQPQHF. CDR3 bases: TGTGCCAGCAGTTTATATCCCCTGGCCAGGACAGGGGCTGGCAATCAGCCCCAGCATTTT.

The chain uses TRBV30 and TRBJ2-3; tentatively, D is TRBD1 (6 bases). Germline V gene data show CDR1 as GTSNPN and CDR2 as SVGIG (reference sequence). Trimming cost V 1 base and J 0 bases, with 11 bases left between them. The CDR3 loop spans 15 amino acids. The CDR3 spells CAWSETGVSTDTQYF. Written as DNA, the CDR3 is TGTGCCTGGAGTGAGACAGGAGTCAGCACAGATACGCAGTATTTT.

The CDR3 DNA sequence: TGTGCCAGCAGCTTAGACCGGGGGGCGACTGAAAAACTGTTTTTT. As protein: CASSLDRGATEKLFF. The chain couples TRBV11-3 to TRBJ1-4, with a possible D match to TRBD1 (6 bases). V lost 0 bases and J lost 7, with 12 bases in between. This CDR3 region has 15 residues. Germline V gene lookup returns CDR1 SGHNT and CDR2 YENEEA.

This chain connects TRBV28 to TRBJ2-3, with TRBD1 matching 9 bases. From germline, CDR1 is MDHEN and CDR2 SYDVKM. The CDR3 has 15 residues. V shed 5 bases and J 3 bases; nucleotides not matched to a gene: 6. In DNA form, the CDR3 reads TGTGCCAGCAGTCCACCGGGACAGGGAACAGATACGCAGTATTTT. This encodes CASSPPGQGTDTQYF.

The genes are TRBV9 and TRBJ1-1, with D unresolved. V was clipped by 2 bases and J by 0 bases, with 8 bases between them. Germline CDR1 SGDLS, CDR2 YYNGEE. The CDR3 is 14 amino acids. CDR3 coding DNA: TGTGCCAGCAGCGTCAGTTACATGAACACTGAAGCTTTCTTT. Protein: CASSVSYMNTEAFF.

V is TRBV28 and J is TRBJ2-7; perhaps TRBD1 as D (5 bases). The length of the CDR3 is 15 residues. V was trimmed by 3 bases and J by 3 bases, leaving 15 bases between them. Germline V CDR1 and CDR2: MDHEN, SYDVKM. The CDR3 DNA is TGTGCCAGCAGTTTGGGCCCAGACAGCGTCTACGAGCAGTACTTC. This codes for CASSLGPDSVYEQYF.

The rearrangement joins TRBV3-1 (or the pseudogene TRBV3-2) to TRBJ1-2, with D unclear. Per the germline V gene, CDR1 is LGHDT and CDR2 is YNNKEL (reference sequence). V lost 1 base and J 6 bases, leaving 12 bases between the germline ends. The CDR3 spans 14 residues. The CDR3 loop reads CASSQVVASDGYTF. For the CDR3, the DNA is TGTGCCAGCAGCCAAGTGGTAGCTTCAGATGGCTACACCTTC.

This clone was found once. This chain uses TRBV9 with TRBJ2-1; 11 nucleotides match TRBD2. V lost 4 bases and J lost 7; bases outside the gene matches: 4. This CDR3 is 14 amino acids long. Germline values: CDR1 SGDLS, CDR2 YYNGEE. The CDR3 DNA is TGTGCCAGCAGCTTAAGACTAGCGGGAAATGAGCAGTTCTTC. Translated: CASSLRLAGNEQFF.

The chain couples TRBV28 to TRBJ1-4, with D possibly being TRBD1 (5 bases). V lost 5 bases, J lost 4 bases, and 11 bases lay in between. The germline CDR1 and CDR2 sequences are MDHEN and SYDVKM. The CDR3 sequence is 14 residues long. The chain's CDR3 is CASSTRANNEKLFF. DNA for the CDR3: TGTGCCAGCAGTACCAGGGCGAATAATGAAAAACTGTTTTTT.

The sample holds one count of this clone. The chain joins TRBV28 to TRBJ2-2; D is ambiguous. Germline V CDR1 and CDR2: MDHEN, SYDVKM. This CDR3 contains 14 residues. Trimming pared 3 bases from V and 1 base from J, leaving 6 bases between. The CDR3 DNA follows: TGTGCCAGCAGTTTTTCAGGGAACACCGGGGAGCTGTTTTTT. It translates to CASSFSGNTGELFF.

The chain carries TRBV7-2 and TRBJ1-5, with a possible D match to TRBD1 (5 bases). The CDR3 contains 16 residues. The germline V gene has CDR1 SGHTA and CDR2 FQGNSA. V was cut by 1 base and J by 4 bases, with 14 bases left in between. The CDR3, as DNA: TGTGCCAGCAGCTTAGAGGCCGGGAGGGGTAATCAGCCCCAGCATTTT. This sequence encodes CASSLEAGRGNQPQHF.

The chain has TRBV28 and TRBJ2-3, with a possible D match to TRBD2 (6 bases). The CDR3 is 13 residues long. Trimming took off 1 base at V and 4 bases at J, with 6 bases between the two ends. CDR1 is MDHEN, CDR2 SYDVKM, per germline. DNA of the CDR3: TGTGCCAGCAGTTTATCGGGGGCAGATACGCAGTATTTT. It yields the protein CASSLSGADTQYF. Variable domain in full (rest from reference TRBV28 and TRBJ2-3): DVKVTQSSRYLVKRTGEKVFLECVQDMDHENMFWYRQDPGLGLRLIYFSYDVKMKEKGDIPEGYSVSREKKERFSLILESASTNQTSMYLCASSLSGADTQYFGPGTRLTVL.

The chain employs TRBV21-1 and TRBJ1-1. TRBV21-1 is labeled a pseudogene. This CDR3 has 16 residues. This CDR3 is CASSKGGGLMNTEAFF. CDR3 in DNA: TGTGCCAGCAGCAAAGGGGGAGGGCTAATGAACACTGAAGCTTTCTTT.

V is TRBV4-1 and J is TRBJ2-3; D gene unclear. CDR3 size: 13 residues. With 0 bases removed from V and 5 bases from J, the gap between germline ends came to 6 bases. Germline CDR1 reads MGHRA; CDR2 reads YSYEKL. The DNA for the CDR3 is TGCGCCAGCAGCCAAGAACAGAGAGATACGCAGTATTTT. Protein product: CASSQEQRDTQYF.

The chain recombines TRBV7-2 with TRBJ1-1; tentatively, D is TRBD1 (5 bases). The CDR3 is 14 amino acids. Germline V lookup: CDR1 SGHTA, CDR2 FQGNSA. The V and J ends lost 1 base and 2 bases respectively, with 8 bases between them. The CDR3 protein is CASSLGQLNTEAFF. DNA for the CDR3: TGTGCCAGCAGCTTAGGACAGCTTAACACTGAAGCTTTCTTT. Full variable domain (missing parts from reference TRBV7-2 and TRBJ1-1): GAGVSQSPSNKVTEKGKDVELRCDPISGHTALYWYRQSLGQGLEFLIYFQGNSAPDKSGLPSDRFSAERTGGSVSTLTIQRTQQEDSAVYLCASSLGQLNTEAFFGQGTRLTVV.

V and J are TRBV11-2 and TRBJ2-1; 9 bases agree with TRBD2. The CDR3 is 15 amino acids. The ends lost 3 bases at V and 9 bases at J; junction bases unmatched: 9. Germline CDR1 SGHAT, CDR2 FQNNGV. CDR3 region: CASSFVAGGPGEQFF. The CDR3 DNA sequence: TGTGCCAGCAGCTTTGTGGCGGGAGGGCCGGGTGAGCAGTTCTTC.

The J gene is TRBJ2-5, the V gene TRBV11-2, with 8 bases identical to TRBD2. This CDR3 comprises 17 residues. V gave up 0 bases and J gave up 5 bases; unmatched junction bases: 11. CDR1 SGHAT and CDR2 FQNNGV come from the germline V gene. This CDR3 is CASSLDRAGGGRETQYF. The CDR3 bases are TGTGCCAGCAGCTTAGATCGGGCGGGAGGTGGTCGGGAGACCCAGTACTTC.

The rearrangement links TRBV27 to TRBJ2-1; possible D gene TRBD1, 5 bases. CDR3 size: 13 residues. V gave up 5 bases and J gave up 4 bases, with 9 bases separating them. Germline-derived CDR1 and CDR2 are MNHEY and SMNVEV (reference sequence). The CDR3: CASSPRDYNEQFF. In nucleotides, the CDR3 is TGTGCCAGCAGTCCCAGGGATTACAATGAGCAGTTCTTC.

The V gene is TRBV7-3, the J gene TRBJ2-3; D unclear. V lost 1 base and J lost 1, with 6 bases in between. The germline gives CDR1 SGHTA, CDR2 FQGTGA. The CDR3 extends over 14 amino acids. CDR3 in amino acids: CASSLISGTDTQYF. For the CDR3, the DNA is TGTGCCAGCAGCTTAATATCGGGCACAGATACGCAGTATTTT.

The chain recombines TRBV20-1 with TRBJ1-2; 10 nucleotides line up with TRBD1. In germline, CDR1 is DFQATT, CDR2 SNEGSKA (reference sequence). This CDR3 is 11 amino acids long. V shed 6 bases and J 7 bases; nucleotides not matched to a gene: 2. The DNA of the CDR3 is TGCAGTGCAAGGACAGGGGGTGGCTACACCTTC. Its translation is CSARTGGGYTF.

The chain couples TRBV6-7 to TRBJ1-5; no clear D. TRBV6-7 is annotated as an ORF whose role is uncertain. V dropped 0 bases and J dropped 5 bases, with 14 bases sitting between them. This CDR3 region has 16 residues. CDR3 amino acids: CASSYSKRNLHQPQHF. The CDR3 DNA reads TGTGCCAGCAGTTACTCGAAGCGAAACCTTCATCAGCCCCAGCATTTT.

This chain connects TRBV6-6 to TRBJ1-3; no clear D. Germline-derived CDR1 and CDR2 are MNHNY and SVGAGI (reference sequence). This CDR3 contains 15 residues. The germline V and J ends were trimmed by 2 bases and 2 bases, with 10 bases remaining between them. CDR3 nucleotide sequence: TGTGCCAGCAGTTACCCCACCGGGGCTGGAAACACCATATATTTT. The encoded protein is CASSYPTGAGNTIYF.

The genes are TRBV4-3 and TRBJ2-3; 13 nucleotides agree with TRBD2. The CDR3 length is 15 residues. With 4 bases clipped from V and 5 bases from J, the junction kept 3 bases outside the gene matches. Per the germline V gene, CDR1 is LGHNA and CDR2 is YSLEER. Written as DNA, the CDR3 is TGCGCCAGCAGCCCTACTAGCGGGAGGGTAGATACGCAGTATTTT. This encodes CASSPTSGRVDTQYF.

In its sample, this clone was seen once. The chain has TRBV12-2 and TRBJ2-1; the table's D call TRBD2 went unverified against the DNA. TRBV12-2 counts as a pseudogene. This CDR3 contains 20 residues. The CDR3 is CASRPATGTSEINSYNEQFF. The CDR3 DNA sequence: TGTGCAAGTCGCCCAGCAACCGGGACTAGCGAAATTAACTCCTACAATGAGCAGTTCTTC.

The genes are TRBV25-1 and TRBJ2-2; possible D gene TRBD2, 6 bases. Germline V gene data show CDR1 as MGHDK and CDR2 as SYGVNS. Trimming took 4 bases from V and 6 from J, leaving 12 bases between them. The CDR3 has 14 residues. The CDR3 reads CASSADASAGELFF. CDR3 DNA sequence: TGTGCCAGCAGTGCTGATGCTAGCGCCGGGGAGCTGTTTTTT. The full variable domain, with the rest looked up from reference TRBV25-1 and TRBJ2-2, is EADIYQTPRYLVIGTGKKITLECSQTMGHDKMYWYQQDPGMELHLIHYSYGVNSTEKGDLSSESTVSRIRTEHFPLTLESARPSHTSQYLCASSADASAGELFFGEGSRLTVL.

The V call is TRBV27, the J call TRBJ2-5; 11 nucleotides agree with TRBD2. Germline-derived CDR1 and CDR2 are MNHEY and SMNVEV (reference sequence). The CDR3 is 16 amino acids. V lost 5 bases to trimming and J lost 5 bases; unmatched junction nucleotides: 10. CDR3 coding DNA: TGTGCCAGCAGTCGACTAGCGGGGACAGCAGGGGAGACCCAGTACTTC. Its translation: CASSRLAGTAGETQYF.

This rearrangement joins TRBV13 to TRBJ2-2, with D unclear. V was trimmed by 4 bases and J by 1 base, leaving 4 bases between them. The CDR3 spans 13 residues. Germline values: CDR1 PRHDT, CDR2 FYEKMQ (reference sequence). CDR3 sequence: CASSSGNTGELFF. In DNA form, the CDR3 reads TGTGCCAGCAGCTCGGGGAACACCGGGGAGCTGTTTTTT.

This rearrangement joins TRBV28 to TRBJ2-2; 8 bases agree with TRBD1. V lost 7 bases to trimming and J lost 6 bases; unmatched junction nucleotides: 13. The CDR3 is 16 residues long. Looked up from germline, CDR1 is MDHEN and CDR2 is SYDVKM. DNA of the CDR3: TGTGCCAGCACCAGCACGGACAGGGTTTTATCCGGGGAGCTGTTTTTT. Protein product: CASTSTDRVLSGELFF.

The chain couples TRBV6-5 to TRBJ1-5; tentatively, D is TRBD1 (6 bases). Germline assignment: CDR1 MNHEY and CDR2 SVGAGI. CDR3 length equals 14 residues. The germline V and J ends were trimmed by 6 bases and 4 bases, with 13 bases remaining between them. The DNA for the CDR3 is TGTGCCAGCAGGAGAACAGGGCGAAATCAGCCCCAGCATTTT. This encodes CASRRTGRNQPQHF.